This TCR beta chain was identified during a study of shared clonotypes between healthy human individuals. Findings and limits, study-wide: Relative to their counterparts shared across all four donors, non-shared clonotypes exhibited diminished generation probabilities. Genetic and exposure-history diversity was limited by the few donors.

Only in-frame clones appear in the TCRdb table, and some are missing; sequencing was by immunoSEQ multiplex PCR. Seen here are under 2.5 million clones, approximately 90% observed once, and the top ten hold more than 0.35%. CDR3 length: 18 residues. Germline V CDR1 and CDR2: LNHNV, YYDKDF (reference sequence). V dropped 1 base and J dropped 5 bases, with 21 bases sitting between them. Worth noting for this clone: Its specificity is not known.

The receptor comes from a man between 18 and 29 years old in good health. Some clones in this sample may be carry-over from other donors' samples. Sequencing was done on a sample of naive CD4+ T cells from PBMCs. Subset meaning: CD45RA+ positively selected. The chain employs TRBV15 and TRBJ2-1; D not certain. CDR3 sequence: CATSRVAWPDSSNNEQFF. DNA for the CDR3: TGTGCCACCAGCAGAGTCGCGTGGCCAGACTCTTCAAACAATGAGCAGTTCTTC.